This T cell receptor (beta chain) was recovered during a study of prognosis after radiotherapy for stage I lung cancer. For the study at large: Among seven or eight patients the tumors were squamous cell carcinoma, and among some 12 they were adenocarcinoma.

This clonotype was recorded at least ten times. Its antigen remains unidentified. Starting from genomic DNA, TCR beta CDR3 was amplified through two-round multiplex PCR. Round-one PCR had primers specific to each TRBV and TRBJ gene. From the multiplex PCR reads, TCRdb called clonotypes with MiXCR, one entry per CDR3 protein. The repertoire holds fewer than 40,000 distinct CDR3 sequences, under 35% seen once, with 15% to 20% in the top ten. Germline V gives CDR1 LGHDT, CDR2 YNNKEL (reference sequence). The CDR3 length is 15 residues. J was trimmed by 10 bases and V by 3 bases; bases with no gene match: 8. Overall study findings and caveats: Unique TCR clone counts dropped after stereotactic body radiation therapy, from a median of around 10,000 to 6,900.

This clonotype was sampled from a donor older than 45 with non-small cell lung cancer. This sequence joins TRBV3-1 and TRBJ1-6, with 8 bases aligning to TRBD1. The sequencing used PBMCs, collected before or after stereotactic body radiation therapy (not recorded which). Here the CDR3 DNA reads TGTGCCAGCAGCCAGGCAGGACAGGGATTGTCACCCCTCCACTTT. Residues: CASSQAGQGLSPLHF.